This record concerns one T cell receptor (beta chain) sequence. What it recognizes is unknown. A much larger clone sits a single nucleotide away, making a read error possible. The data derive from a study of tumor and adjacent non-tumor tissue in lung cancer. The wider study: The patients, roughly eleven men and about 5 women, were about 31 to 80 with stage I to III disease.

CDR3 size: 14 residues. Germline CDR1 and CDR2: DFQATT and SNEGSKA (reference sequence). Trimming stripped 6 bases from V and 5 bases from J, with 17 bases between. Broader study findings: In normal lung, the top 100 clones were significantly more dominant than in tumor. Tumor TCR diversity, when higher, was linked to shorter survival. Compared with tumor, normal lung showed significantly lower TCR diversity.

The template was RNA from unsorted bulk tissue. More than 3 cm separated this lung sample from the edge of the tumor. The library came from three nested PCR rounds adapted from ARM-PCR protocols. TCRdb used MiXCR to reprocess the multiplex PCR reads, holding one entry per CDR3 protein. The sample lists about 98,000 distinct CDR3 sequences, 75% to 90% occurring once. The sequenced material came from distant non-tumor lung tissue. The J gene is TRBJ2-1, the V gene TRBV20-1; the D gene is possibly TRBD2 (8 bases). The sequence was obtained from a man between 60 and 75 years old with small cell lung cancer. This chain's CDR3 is CSAGGGQCNNEQFF. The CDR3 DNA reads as TGCAGTGCCGGGGGGGGACAGTGCAACAATGAGCAGTTCTTC.